The rows below give T cell receptor beta chains drawn from one sample of a study of blood T cell repertoires in COVID-19. Using immunoSEQ multiplex PCR, the repertoire was profiled, and TCRdb retains in-frame clones only, with some absent. The sample lists a few hundred thousand clones, about 87% occurring once. Sequencing was performed on peripheral blood. The receptor set was obtained from a woman aged 30 to 39 who had recovered from COVID-19. The CDR3 runs from the conserved cysteine through the conserved F or W. D genes are given only for firm matches. Only part of the rows carry a size: once, few, many, or a class if the clone is expanded.

>TRBV3-1/TRBV3-2|NA|NA|TRBJ2-7
TGTGCCAGCAGCCAACAACCCGGAGGGGGCCACGAGCAGTACTTC
CASSQQPGGGHEQYF
>TRBV5-1|NA|NA|TRBJ1-1
TGCGCCAGCAGCCAAGGGGGGGCTATGAACACTGAAGCTTTCTTT
CASSQGGAMNTEAFF
>TRBV9|few|TRBD1|TRBJ2-2
TGTGCCAGCAGCGTAGAGGGCAGGGGGTTTAGCACCGGGGAGCTGTTTTTT
CASSVEGRGFSTGELFF
>TRBV15|NA|TRBD1|TRBJ2-4
TGTGCCACCAGCAGATACGGACAGGAAAAAAACATTCAGTACTTC
CATSRYGQEKNIQYF
>TRBV28|NA|TRBD1|TRBJ1-1
TGTGCCAGCAGCCGCGGACAGGGTTCGGCTTTCTTT
CASSRGQGSAFF
>TRBV27|NA|TRBD1|TRBJ1-5
TGTGCCAGCAGTTCCGAGGGGGCCCCTCATCAGCCCCAGCATTTT
CASSSEGAPHQPQHF
>TRBV14|NA|NA|TRBJ1-4
TGTGCCAGCAGCCAGATGTCGCGGGTGGGCATTTCTGAAAAACTGTTTTTT
CASSQMSRVGISEKLFF
>TRBV3-1/TRBV3-2|NA|NA|TRBJ1-4
TGTGCCAGCAGCCAAGAGCCAGGGTTGGATAATGAAAAACTGTTTTTT
CASSQEPGLDNEKLFF
>TRBV27|NA|TRBD1|TRBJ2-7
TGTGCCAGCAGATTCGGACAGGGTTTAGGGGAGCAGTACTTC
CASRFGQGLGEQYF
>TRBV11-2|once|NA|TRBJ1-3
TGTGCCAGCAGCTCACTCACGAGCTCTGGAAACACCATATATTTT
CASSSLTSSGNTIYF
>TRBV3-1/TRBV3-2|NA|NA|TRBJ2-3
TGTGCCAGCAGCCAGAGGAAGGAGTGGGGCACAGATACGCAGTATTTT
CASSQRKEWGTDTQYF
>TRBV2|NA|TRBD1|TRBJ2-3
TGTGCCAGCCACGGACAGGGGAGGAGAGATACGCAGTATTTT
CASHGQGRRDTQYF
>TRBV9|once|NA|TRBJ1-2
TGTGCCAGCAGCGGCGTGAGCCAGAGTTCGGGTGGCTACACCTTC
CASSGVSQSSGGYTF
>TRBV21-1|NA|NA|TRBJ1-2
TGTGCCAGCAGCAAAGCGGGGGAAGTCCGGGGGAAGTCCGGGACAGGGGTATACTATGGCTACACCTTC
CASSKAGEVRGKSGTGVYYGYTF
>TRBV30|NA|TRBD1|TRBJ1-2
TGTGCCTGGAGTGTACAGGGGGCCAGTGGCTACACCTTC
CAWSVQGASGYTF
>TRBV6-2/TRBV6-3|NA|NA|TRBJ2-7
TGTGCCAGCAGTTACGGCCGTCTTTCGTTCGAGCAGTACTTC
CASSYGRLSFEQYF
>TRBV4-1|NA|TRBD1|TRBJ2-5
TGCGCCAGCAGCCCTACCCCACTTCAACAGGGGGAGACCCAGTACTTC
CASSPTPLQQGETQYF
>TRBV29-1|NA|TRBD2|TRBJ2-5
TGCAGCGCCATAGTCGCGGGGGGCGATTTGGCCCAGTACTTC
CSAIVAGGDLAQYF
>TRBV6-2/TRBV6-3|NA|TRBD1|TRBJ1-2
TGTGCCAGCAGCAGACAGGGGACCTATGGCTACACCTTC
CASSRQGTYGYTF
>TRBV6-2/TRBV6-3|NA|NA|TRBJ1-4
TGTGCCAGCAGTGAGACAGGACCTAATGAAAAACTGTTTTTT
CASSETGPNEKLFF
>TRBV5-1|NA|NA|TRBJ1-6
TGCGCCAGCAGCTTGGACAGGGCCAATTCACCCCTCCACTTT
CASSLDRANSPLHF
>TRBV4-2|few|NA|TRBJ1-2
TGTGCCAGCAGCCTTACCCATGACAGGCTAAACTATGGCTACACCTTC
CASSLTHDRLNYGYTF
>TRBV15|NA|NA|TRBJ1-6
TGTGCCACCAGCCGGGTCGATAATTCACCCCTCCACTTT
CATSRVDNSPLHF
>TRBV2|few|NA|TRBJ2-2
TGTGCCAGCACGAGGGGGTTAACAGGGGAGCTGTTTTTT
CASTRGLTGELFF
>TRBV7-2|NA|NA|TRBJ2-4
TGTGCCAGCAGCTTACAGGGTTCCAAAAACATTCAGTACTTC
CASSLQGSKNIQYF
>TRBV7-6|NA|TRBD1|TRBJ1-2
TGTGCCAGCAGCTTAGGACAGGGTAGTGTCTATGGCTACACCTTC
CASSLGQGSVYGYTF
>TRBV11-2|NA|TRBD1|TRBJ2-7
TGTGCCAGCAGGATTCGACAGGGAACCTACGAGCAGTACTTC
CASRIRQGTYEQYF
>TRBV11-1|NA|NA|TRBJ2-2
TGTGCCAGCAGCTTCCTGGCAGACACCGGGGAGCTGTTTTTT
CASSFLADTGELFF
>TRBV5-5|NA|NA|TRBJ1-1
TGTGCCAGCAGCCCGAGTTCACGGGTCACTGAAGCTTTCTTT
CASSPSSRVTEAFF
>TRBV7-6|NA|TRBD2|TRBJ2-1
TGTGCCAGCAGCTTAGTGGCGGCGGGGGGGCTCGGCAATGAGCAGTTCTTC
CASSLVAAGGLGNEQFF
>TRBV5-1|NA|TRBD1|TRBJ2-5
TGCGCCAGCAGCTTGGAGGGACAGGACCAAGAGACCCAGTACTTC
CASSLEGQDQETQYF
>TRBV2|NA|TRBD1|TRBJ1-3
TGTGCCAGCAGGAGACAGGGCGCCGGAAACACCATATATTTT
CASRRQGAGNTIYF
>TRBV5-4|NA|TRBD1|TRBJ2-7
TGTGCCAGCAGCTACGGGACAGGCTACGAGCAGTACTTC
CASSYGTGYEQYF
>TRBV3-1/TRBV3-2|once|NA|TRBJ2-1
TGTGCCAGCAGCCACAGGGGTGGGAATGAGCAGTTCTTC
CASSHRGGNEQFF
>TRBV6-5|NA|TRBD1|TRBJ1-5
TGTGCCAGCAGCCGGACAGGGTCCAATCAGCCCCAGCATTTT
CASSRTGSNQPQHF
>TRBV19|NA|NA|TRBJ1-4
TGTGCCAGTAGTATGAGGGCACCGATCGCAGCTAATGAAAAACTGTTTTTT
CASSMRAPIAANEKLFF
>TRBV7-2|few|TRBD1|TRBJ1-4
TGTGCCAGCAGCCCACCCTGGGGGAGCCGGACAGGGAGGAAAAAACTGTTTTTT
CASSPPWGSRTGRKKLFF
>TRBV5-4|NA|TRBD1|TRBJ2-7
TGTGCCAGCAGCCCCTCGACAGGGCACATCTACGAGCAGTACTTC
CASSPSTGHIYEQYF
>TRBV5-4|NA|TRBD1|TRBJ2-7
TGTGCCAGCAGCTCGCGACAGGGGATGAGGCACGAGCAGTACTTC
CASSSRQGMRHEQYF
>TRBV5-6|once|NA|TRBJ2-5
TGTGCCAGCAGCTTTTTTTTCGGGCAAGAGACCCAGTACTTC
CASSFFFGQETQYF
>TRBV19|NA|NA|TRBJ2-2
TGTGCCAGTAGTATGCCCCCACCGGCCGGGGAGCTGTTTTTT
CASSMPPPAGELFF
>TRBV7-9|NA|TRBD2|TRBJ2-5
TGTGCCAGCAGCAATCCAAGCGGGGGGGCCGTAGAGACCCAGTACTTC
CASSNPSGGAVETQYF
>TRBV11-3|NA|TRBD1|TRBJ1-1
TGTGCCAGCAGCTTAGGATCTGAGGGGGCGGACACTGAAGCTTTCTTT
CASSLGSEGADTEAFF
>TRBV9|NA|TRBD1|TRBJ1-5
TGTGCCAGCAGCGGAGGGGACAGTAGCAATCAGCCCCAGCATTTT
CASSGGDSSNQPQHF
>TRBV2|NA|TRBD1|TRBJ1-4
TGTGCCAGCAACCCGACAGGGTCCTTCGAAAAACTGTTTTTT
CASNPTGSFEKLFF
>TRBV6-6|once|TRBD1|TRBJ1-5
TGTGCCAGCATCCCGGGACAGGGCAATCAGCCCCAGCATTTT
CASIPGQGNQPQHF
>TRBV4-3|NA|NA|TRBJ1-1
TGCGCCAGCAGCTACGGAACAGGTGAAGCTTTCTTT
CASSYGTGEAFF
>TRBV20-1|NA|NA|TRBJ2-3
TGCAGTGCTAGTTGGGCGACCACAGATACGCAGTATTTT
CSASWATTDTQYF
>TRBV28|NA|NA|TRBJ1-3
TGTGCCAGCAGTTTATCCAGGCACTCTGGAAACACCATATATTTT
CASSLSRHSGNTIYF